A single sample is the source of the 28 T cell receptor beta chains below, sequenced in a study of OX40 agonist ivuxolimab in advanced cancers. The library was prepared using the immunoSEQ multiplex PCR assay. TCRdb mirrors the immuneACCESS table, restricted to in-frame sequences. Some clones are absent from its copies; in checked studies, under half trace to an unresolved V gene, and the reason for the others is unknown. The sample yields 60,000 to 85,000 clones; nearly 85% were counted once. Around 7.5% of the sample is taken by the ten largest. Sequenced here: CD4+ or CD8+ T cells sorted from blood, sampled in a trial of the OX40 agonist ivuxolimab. The receptors were sampled from an adult with an advanced solid tumor such as melanoma, head and neck, liver or kidney cancer.

A note on this clone: Sequence at one end of the junction differs from germline and may be a read error. The V and J genes are TRBV28 and TRBJ2-4; a weak D match, TRBD2 (6 bases). CDR1 MDHEN and CDR2 SYDVKM come from the germline V gene. CDR3 length equals 14 residues. The CDR3 is CASTIGGAKIIQYF. The DNA for the CDR3 is TGTGCCAGCACTATCGGGGGAGCCAAAATCATTCAGTACTTC.

The chain employs TRBV7-2 and TRBJ1-1; D call uncertain. The CDR3 has 15 residues. Germline V gene data show CDR1 as SGHTA and CDR2 as FQGNSA. Trimming cost V 4 bases and J 1 base, with 13 bases left between them. The CDR3 DNA reads as TGTGCCAGCAGCTCTACGGTAGGGCCGAACACTGAAGCTTTCTTT. Encoded protein: CASSSTVGPNTEAFF.

CDR3 DNA sequence: TGCGCCAGCAGCTTGTTCTCTTCTAACTATGGCTACACCTTC. Protein product: CASSLFSSNYGYTF. The V gene is TRBV5-1, the J gene TRBJ1-2; D gene uncertain. Trimming left V 1 base short and J 0 bases short, with 7 bases between. From germline, CDR1 is SGHRS and CDR2 YFSETQ. The CDR3 is 14 residues long.

This sequence joins TRBV5-8 and TRBJ2-2; 8 positions agree with TRBD1. Germline CDR1 SGHTS, CDR2 YDEGEE. The trim removed 3 bases at V and 5 bases at J, leaving 6 bases unmatched. The length of the CDR3 is 15 residues. The CDR3 sequence: CASSSGGLRTGELFF. The CDR3 DNA is TGTGCCAGCAGCTCAGGGGGCTTGAGGACCGGGGAGCTGTTTTTT.

This chain uses TRBV27 with TRBJ2-1, with 10 bases aligning to TRBD2. The CDR3 has 17 residues. Trimming removed 2 bases from V and 7 bases from J; junction bases left unmatched: 11. The germline CDR1 and CDR2 sequences are MNHEY and SMNVEV (reference sequence). This CDR3 reads CASSLMGPSGSANEQFF. In nucleotides, the CDR3 is TGTGCCAGCAGTTTAATGGGCCCTAGCGGGAGTGCAAATGAGCAGTTCTTC.

The genes are TRBV27 and TRBJ2-7; possibly TRBD2 for D (5 bases). The germline CDR1 and CDR2 sequences are MNHEY and SMNVEV (reference sequence). The CDR3 is 14 amino acids. Trimming pared 7 bases from V and 6 bases from J, leaving 19 bases between. The CDR3 region is CASTVSVGAVEQYF. The CDR3 DNA reads as TGTGCCAGCACCGTGAGTGTGGGAGCTGTCGAGCAGTACTTC.

The V gene is TRBV11-2, the J gene TRBJ2-7, with D unresolved. Trimming removed 5 bases at V and 12 bases at J, with 20 bases between. CDR3 size: 13 residues. Germline CDR1 reads SGHAT; CDR2 reads FQNNGV. CDR3 region: CASSLPGLLRVYF. The CDR3, as DNA: TGTGCCAGCAGCCTACCGGGCCTCCTACGTGTGTACTTC.

The chain recombines TRBV28 with TRBJ2-7; 9 bases fit TRBD2. The CDR3 length is 17 residues. CDR1 and CDR2 from the germline V gene are MDHEN and SYDVKM. J lost 2 bases, V lost 5 bases, and 13 bases had no gene match. CDR3 amino acids: CASSAQWGLAGTYEQYF. CDR3 DNA: TGTGCCAGCAGTGCGCAATGGGGGCTAGCGGGGACCTACGAGCAGTACTTC.

This clone was counted a few times. The chain is built from TRBV27 and TRBJ2-5; no reliable D call. V lost 5 bases and J lost 1, with 8 bases in between. This CDR3 spans 13 amino acids. Germline loops: CDR1 MNHEY, CDR2 SMNVEV (reference sequence). Here the CDR3 reads CASSRRAQETQYF. In DNA, the CDR3 is TGTGCCAGCAGTCGACGAGCCCAAGAGACCCAGTACTTC.

This chain connects TRBV5-1 to TRBJ1-5; perhaps TRBD1 as D (6 bases). Trimming removed 4 bases from V and 7 bases from J, with 15 bases in between. The germline V gene has CDR1 SGHRS and CDR2 YFSETQ. CDR3 length: 14 residues. This CDR3 reads CASSVTGGEQPQHF. Here the CDR3 DNA reads TGCGCCAGCAGCGTAACGGGGGGCGAGCAGCCCCAGCATTTT.

As regards this clone: This sample also contains other DNA sequences that code for the same CDR3. V gene TRBV5-4 combines with J gene TRBJ2-6; a weak D match, TRBD2 (5 bases). Per germline, CDR1 SGHNT and CDR2 YYREEE (reference sequence). V dropped 2 bases and J dropped 0 bases, with 12 bases sitting between them. The CDR3 spans 17 residues. The CDR3 DNA sequence: TGTGCCAGCAGCTTCGGAGGACGGAGCTCTGGGGCCAACGTCCTGACTTTC. Protein sequence: CASSFGGRSSGANVLTF.

The CDR3 is CASSPLRGAISYEQYF. CDR3 sequence (DNA): TGTGCCAGCAGCCCCTTACGGGGGGCCATCTCGTACGAGCAGTACTTC. The chain combines TRBV2 with TRBJ2-7; a weak D match, TRBD2 (7 bases). V was trimmed by 6 bases and J by 4 bases, leaving 22 bases between them. The germline CDR1 and CDR2 sequences are SNHLY and FYNNEI. The CDR3 sequence is 16 residues long.

The CDR3 DNA sequence: TGTGCCAGCAGTCCGACAGTTGCAACTAATGAAAAACTGTTTTTT. The encoded protein is CASSPTVATNEKLFF. This rearrangement joins TRBV27 to TRBJ1-4; D is perhaps TRBD1 (5 bases). Trimming took 5 bases from V and 0 from J, leaving 10 bases between them. The CDR3 loop spans 15 amino acids. Germline values: CDR1 MNHEY, CDR2 SMNVEV (reference sequence).

This rearrangement joins TRBV29-1 to TRBJ2-7; D gene unclear. This CDR3 has 14 residues. In germline, CDR1 is SQVTM, CDR2 ANQGSEA. Between the trimmed V and J ends, which lost 0 bases and 5 bases, there was a span of 14 bases. CDR3 protein: CSVEDGGKGDEQYF. The CDR3 nucleotides are TGCAGCGTTGAAGATGGTGGGAAAGGTGACGAGCAGTACTTC.

The rearrangement links TRBV7-2 to TRBJ1-2; TRBD1 matches 7 bases. J gave up 2 bases and V 6 bases, and 12 bases lay outside the gene matches. The germline CDR1 and CDR2 sequences are SGHTA and FQGNSA. The CDR3 is 16 residues long. The CDR3 sequence: CASSLGGGGRNYGYTF. CDR3 in DNA: TGTGCCAGCAGTCTTGGAGGAGGGGGCCGGAACTATGGCTACACCTTC.

This clone appeared a few times. The chain is built from TRBV15 and TRBJ2-2; D is uncertain. The CDR3 runs 17 residues. Germline V gives CDR1 LNHNV, CDR2 YYDKDF (reference sequence). V was shortened by 4 bases and J by 4 bases, with 19 bases between the two germline ends. CDR3 coding DNA: TGTGCCACCAGCAACGAAGTCTACGGGCCCCTCACCGGGGAGCTGTTTTTT. Residues: CATSNEVYGPLTGELFF.

This clone appeared a single time. V gene TRBV5-1 combines with J gene TRBJ1-1; D call uncertain. Germline lookup yields CDR1 SGHRS and CDR2 YFSETQ. V lost 7 bases and J 1 base, leaving 17 bases between the germline ends. The CDR3 has 15 residues. The CDR3 nucleotides read TGCGCCAGCGGCGATCGGTCCTTGGGGAACACTGAAGCTTTCTTT. This sequence encodes CASGDRSLGNTEAFF.

The chain is built from TRBV5-6 and TRBJ2-7; 12 bases align to TRBD2. Germline assignment: CDR1 SGHDT and CDR2 YYEEEE. This CDR3 spans 16 amino acids. V dropped 5 bases and J dropped 2; count of bases not matched to a gene: 8. CDR3 DNA: TGTGCCAGCAGTCCGCTAGCGGGAGGGGTCACCTACGAGCAGTACTTC. It translates to CASSPLAGGVTYEQYF.

The V gene is TRBV7-9, the J gene TRBJ2-1; 8 nucleotides align to TRBD2. V lost 1 base to trimming and J lost 6 bases; unmatched junction nucleotides: 5. In germline, CDR1 is SEHNR, CDR2 FQNEAQ (reference sequence). The CDR3 has 15 amino acids. The DNA of the CDR3 is TGTGCCAGCAGCTTAGTTGCGGGGGGCCTCAATGAGCAGTTCTTC. It yields the protein CASSLVAGGLNEQFF.

The chain uses TRBV7-3 and TRBJ2-1; D is ambiguous. CDR1 is SGHTA and CDR2 is FQGTGA in the germline V gene. The CDR3 is 15 residues long. V was trimmed by 2 bases and J by 3 bases, leaving 11 bases between them. For the CDR3, the DNA is TGTGCCAGCAGCTTACGGGTGGGAAGCTACAATGAGCAGTTCTTC. The encoded protein is CASSLRVGSYNEQFF.

The rearrangement uses TRBV14 and TRBJ2-5, with unresolved D. Germline CDR1 is SGHDN and CDR2 is FVKESK. This CDR3 has 13 residues. V was clipped by 1 base and J by 5 bases, with 8 bases between them. CDR3 DNA: TGTGCCAGCAGCCAAGCTGCCCGGGAGACCCAGTACTTC. Residues: CASSQAARETQYF.

The chain employs TRBV5-1 and TRBJ2-5; no clear D. CDR3 length equals 15 residues. V was trimmed by 1 base and J by 5 bases, leaving 15 bases between them. Germline V gives CDR1 SGHRS, CDR2 YFSETQ. The CDR3 is CASSLSRPGIETQYF. CDR3 bases: TGCGCCAGCAGCTTGTCGAGGCCCGGTATCGAGACCCAGTACTTC.

The chain has TRBV20-1 and TRBJ1-2, with TRBD1 matching 7 bases. Germline CDR1 is DFQATT and CDR2 is SNEGSKA (reference sequence). The ends lost 0 bases at V and 13 bases at J; junction bases unmatched: 5. CDR3 length: 11 amino acids. The DNA of the CDR3 is TGCAGTGCTAGAGAGGGACAGCCCGCCACCTTC. The encoded protein is CSAREGQPATF.

This clone was picked up a small number of times. This chain joins TRBV18 and TRBJ1-2; D may be TRBD1 (6 bases). Deletions cut 3 bases from V and 0 bases from J, with 14 bases between. This CDR3 spans 16 amino acids. The germline V gene encodes CDR1 KGHSH and CDR2 LQKENI. The CDR3 bases are TGTGCCAGCTCACCGAAGACAGGACCCTCTAACTATGGCTACACCTTC. Translation: CASSPKTGPSNYGYTF.

This clone was observed a few times. The genes are TRBV7-9 and TRBJ1-1; no clear D. V gave up 1 base and J gave up 4 bases, with 4 bases separating them. The CDR3 is 12 residues long. In germline, CDR1 is SEHNR, CDR2 FQNEAQ (reference sequence). This CDR3 is CASSLGLTEAFF. Written as DNA, the CDR3 is TGTGCCAGCAGCTTAGGTCTCACTGAAGCTTTCTTT. Drawing the rest from reference TRBV7-9 and TRBJ1-1, the complete variable domain is DTGVSQNPRHKITKRGQNVTFRCDPISEHNRLYWYRQTLGQGPEFLTYFQNEAQLEKSRLLSDRFSAERPKGSFSTLEIQRTEQGDSAMYLCASSLGLTEAFFGQGTRLTVV.

This clone was recorded only once. The same CDR3 arises from other DNA sequences in this sample as well. The chain links TRBV19 to TRBJ2-3; TRBD1 agrees at 8 bases. The germline V gene encodes CDR1 LNHDA and CDR2 SQIVND (reference sequence). V lost 5 bases and J lost 0; bases outside the gene matches: 1. This CDR3 region has 14 residues. In DNA form, the CDR3 reads TGTGCCAGTAGTCGACAGGGGAGCACAGATACGCAGTATTTT. Protein product: CASSRQGSTDTQYF.

This sequence joins TRBV18 and TRBJ1-1; 7 bases are a match to TRBD1. Germline CDR1 reads KGHSH; CDR2 reads LQKENI. Trimming cost V 3 bases and J 5 bases; bases outside gene matches: 6. The CDR3 has 14 amino acids. The CDR3 protein is CASSPYRGRTEAFF. As DNA, the CDR3 is TGTGCCAGCTCACCCTACAGGGGCAGAACTGAAGCTTTCTTT. The full variable domain, completed using reference TRBV18 and TRBJ1-1, is NAGVMQNPRHLVRRRGQEARLRCSPMKGHSHVYWYRQLPEEGLKFMVYLQKENIIDESGMPKERFSAEFPKEGPSILRIQQVVRGDSAAYFCASSPYRGRTEAFFGQGTRLTVV.

This chain connects TRBV19 to TRBJ1-1; no firm D call. This CDR3 comprises 12 residues. Germline V gene data show CDR1 as LNHDA and CDR2 as SQIVND (reference sequence). V was trimmed by 1 base and J by 7 bases, leaving 7 bases between them. The CDR3 reads CASSIGAVEAFF. Here the CDR3 DNA reads TGTGCCAGTAGTATAGGGGCGGTTGAAGCTTTCTTT. Complete variable domain (other parts from reference TRBV19 and TRBJ1-1): DGGITQSPKYLFRKEGQNVTLSCEQNLNHDAMYWYRQDPGQGLRLIYYSQIVNDFQKGDIAEGYSVSREKKESFPLTVTSAQKNPTAFYLCASSIGAVEAFFGQGTRLTVV.